Presented here are 4 T cell receptor beta chains from one specimen sequenced in a study of T cells in Graves' hyperthyroidism and ophthalmopathy. TCR beta CDR3 regions were amplified from RNA. Primed by the HTBI set, a first-round RT-PCR was run on the TCR CDR3. TCRdb re-analysed the multiplex PCR reads in MiXCR, keeping a single row per CDR3 protein. The table includes hundreds of thousands of distinct CDR3 sequences, approximately 14% detected once. The sequencing input was blood. These receptors all stem from a woman aged 50 to 60 with Graves' ophthalmopathy.

This clonotype has at least ten counts. The chain has TRBV5-1 and TRBJ2-1; 12 positions match TRBD2. Trimming removed 4 bases from V and 5 bases from J; junction bases left unmatched: 4. This CDR3 is 15 amino acids long. Germline V gene sequence: CDR1 SGHRS, CDR2 YFSETQ. The CDR3 region is CASSGLAGIDNEQFF. In DNA form, the CDR3 reads TGCGCCAGCAGCGGACTAGCGGGGATTGACAATGAGCAGTTCTTC.

In this sample, this clonotype turned up many times. The V and J genes are TRBV27 and TRBJ2-1, with 8 nucleotides matching TRBD1. The CDR3 extends over 12 amino acids. J gave up 7 bases and V 5 bases, and 1 base lay outside the gene matches. The V gene's germline CDR1 is MNHEY and CDR2 SMNVEV (reference sequence). The CDR3, as DNA: TGTGCCAGCAGTACAGGGGGTAATGAGCAGTTCTTC. This translates into CASSTGGNEQFF.

The sample holds many counts of this clonotype. The rearrangement uses TRBV4-3 and TRBJ1-2, with 8 bases lining up with TRBD1. Germline CDR1 reads LGHNA; CDR2 reads YSLEER. The CDR3 covers 14 residues. J gave up 4 bases and V 1 base, and 2 bases lay outside the gene matches. The CDR3 here is CASSQGQGTYGYTF. The DNA of the CDR3 is TGCGCCAGCAGCCAAGGACAGGGGACCTATGGCTACACCTTC.

The chain uses TRBV19 and TRBJ2-7; the D gene is possibly TRBD1 (5 bases). The CDR3 is 15 amino acids. CDR1 and CDR2 (germline): LNHDA, SQIVND (reference sequence). Trimming removed 3 bases at V and 4 bases at J, with 16 bases between. In nucleotides, the CDR3 is TGTGCCAGTAGTATGTTGGCGACAGCTTCTTACGAGCAGTACTTC. This sequence encodes CASSMLATASYEQYF.